This T cell receptor (beta chain) was sequenced during a study of blood T cell repertoires in COVID-19. Germline-derived CDR1 and CDR2 are SGDLS and YYNGEE. V shed 3 bases, J shed 3 bases, and the junction held 8 bases outside the gene matches. The CDR3 is 16 residues long. Assay used: immunoSEQ multiplex PCR; TCRdb lists only in-frame clones, some missing. The sample records approximately 400,000 clones, about 89% being singletons. Sample: PBMCs or T cells enriched from blood (not recorded which). The chain combines TRBV9 with TRBJ1-1, with 10 bases aligning to TRBD1. This sequence originates from a man in his thirties or forties who had recovered from COVID-19. The CDR3 region is CASSALRQGADTEAFF. The CDR3 DNA sequence: TGTGCCAGCAGCGCCCTTCGACAGGGGGCTGACACTGAAGCTTTCTTT.